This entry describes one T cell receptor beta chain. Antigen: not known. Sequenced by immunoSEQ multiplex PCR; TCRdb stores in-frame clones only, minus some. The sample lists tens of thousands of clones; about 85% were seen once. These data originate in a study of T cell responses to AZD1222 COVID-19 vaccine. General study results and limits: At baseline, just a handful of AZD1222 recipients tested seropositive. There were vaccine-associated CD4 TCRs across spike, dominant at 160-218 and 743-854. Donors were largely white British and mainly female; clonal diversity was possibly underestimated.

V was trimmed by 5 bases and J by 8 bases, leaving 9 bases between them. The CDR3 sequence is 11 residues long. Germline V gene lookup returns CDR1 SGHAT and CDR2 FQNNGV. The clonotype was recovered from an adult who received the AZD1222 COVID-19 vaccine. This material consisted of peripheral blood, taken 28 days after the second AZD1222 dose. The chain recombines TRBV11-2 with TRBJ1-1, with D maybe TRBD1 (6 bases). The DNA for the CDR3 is TGTGCCAGCAGCCTACAGGGAGAAGCTTTCTTT. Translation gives CASSLQGEAFF.